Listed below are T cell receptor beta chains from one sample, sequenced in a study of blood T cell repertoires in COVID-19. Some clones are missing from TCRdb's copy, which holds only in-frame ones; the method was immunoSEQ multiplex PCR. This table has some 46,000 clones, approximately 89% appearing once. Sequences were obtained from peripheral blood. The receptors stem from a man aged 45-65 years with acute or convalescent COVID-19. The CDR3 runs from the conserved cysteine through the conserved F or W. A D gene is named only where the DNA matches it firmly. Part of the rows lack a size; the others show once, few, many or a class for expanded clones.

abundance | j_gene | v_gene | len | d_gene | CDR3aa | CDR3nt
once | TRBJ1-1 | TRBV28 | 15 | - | CASSSGPTPNTEAFF | TGTGCCAGCAGTTCGGGTCCTACCCCGAACACTGAAGCTTTCTTT
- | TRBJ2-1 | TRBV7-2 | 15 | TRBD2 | CASSSRTSGRGEQFF | TGTGCCAGCAGCTCAAGGACTAGCGGGAGGGGTGAGCAGTTCTTC
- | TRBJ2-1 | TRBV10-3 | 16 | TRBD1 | CAISASRDRDVDEQFF | TGTGCCATCAGTGCGAGCCGGGACAGGGATGTGGATGAGCAGTTCTTC
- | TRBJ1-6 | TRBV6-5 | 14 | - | CASIRGNLLSPLHF | TGTGCCAGTATAAGGGGGAATTTACTTTCACCCCTCCACTTT
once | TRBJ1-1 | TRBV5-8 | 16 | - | CASSLGLADMNTEAFF | TGTGCCAGCAGCTTGGGGTTGGCAGATATGAACACTGAAGCTTTCTTT
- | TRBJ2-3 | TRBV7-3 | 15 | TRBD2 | CASSFGGRATDTQYF | TGTGCCAGCAGCTTCGGCGGGAGGGCCACAGATACGCAGTATTTT
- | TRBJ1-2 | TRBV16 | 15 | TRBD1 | CASSQTGGIEFGYTF | TGTGCCAGCAGCCAAACAGGGGGCATTGAATTTGGCTACACCTTC
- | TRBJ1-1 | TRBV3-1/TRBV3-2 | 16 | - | CASSQDGGTMNTEAFF | TGTGCCAGCAGCCAAGACGGCGGGACCATGAACACTGAAGCTTTCTTT
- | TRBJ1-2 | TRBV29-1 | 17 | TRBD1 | CSVERRLGQGGRGGYTF | TGCAGCGTTGAAAGGCGTCTGGGACAGGGAGGTCGTGGTGGCTACACCTTC
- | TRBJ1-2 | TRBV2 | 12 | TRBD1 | CASSAGGRGYTF | TGTGCCAGCAGTGCAGGGGGTCGGGGCTACACCTTC
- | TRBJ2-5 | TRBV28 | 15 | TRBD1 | CASSLGQGGEETQYF | TGTGCCAGCAGTTTAGGACAGGGAGGAGAAGAGACCCAGTACTTC
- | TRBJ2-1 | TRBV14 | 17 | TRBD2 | CASSPRLLAGGGNEQFF | TGTGCCAGCAGCCCCCGTCTGTTAGCGGGAGGAGGCAATGAGCAGTTCTTC
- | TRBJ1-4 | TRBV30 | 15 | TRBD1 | CAWSETQGVREKLFF | TGTGCCTGGTCGGAGACCCAGGGGGTGAGAGAAAAACTGTTTTTT
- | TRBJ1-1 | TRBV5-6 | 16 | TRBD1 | CASSRDRGYMNTEAFF | TGTGCCAGCAGCCGGGACAGGGGCTACATGAACACTGAAGCTTTCTTT
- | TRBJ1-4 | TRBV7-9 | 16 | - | CASSPRGAATNEKLFF | TGTGCCAGCAGCCCCCGAGGCGCAGCAACTAATGAAAAACTGTTTTTT
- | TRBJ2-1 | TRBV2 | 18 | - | CASSESTMAIRSYNEQFF | TGTGCCAGCAGTGAATCTACTATGGCGATACGCTCCTACAATGAGCAGTTCTTC
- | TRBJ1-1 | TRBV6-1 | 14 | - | CASSETTGGTEAFF | TGTGCCAGCAGTGAGACAACCGGGGGCACTGAAGCTTTCTTT
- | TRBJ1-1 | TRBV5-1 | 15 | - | CASSLAAGMNTEAFF | TGCGCCAGCAGCTTGGCTGCAGGGATGAACACTGAAGCTTTCTTT
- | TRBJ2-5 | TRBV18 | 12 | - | CASSSYQETQYF | TGTGCCAGCTCATCGTACCAAGAGACCCAGTACTTC
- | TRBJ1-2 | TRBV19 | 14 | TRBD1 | CASSSSGGAWGYTF | TGTGCCAGTAGTTCCTCAGGGGGCGCGTGGGGCTACACCTTC
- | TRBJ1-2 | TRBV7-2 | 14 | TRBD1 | CASSIGTANYGYTF | TGTGCCAGCAGCATCGGGACAGCTAACTATGGCTACACCTTC
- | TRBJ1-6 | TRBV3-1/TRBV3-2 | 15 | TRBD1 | CASSLQGVSYSPLHF | TGTGCCAGCAGCCTTCAGGGGGTTTCCTATTCACCCCTCCACTTT